This T cell receptor (beta chain) comes out of a study of response to subunit inactivated influenza vaccine (dated by TCRdb to the late 2010s). At the level of the whole study: The study used deep quantitative T cell receptor repertoire profiling to track responses to a trivalent subunit inactivated influenza vaccine. Study-wide conclusions, independent of this receptor: The authors proposed that each seasonal influenza vaccination may bring in only a limited number of new T cells.

The CDR1 and CDR2 encoded by the germline V gene are MDHEN and SYDVKM. The CDR3 goes from the cysteine to the phenylalanine over 14 residues. The read is trimmed to its CDR3 DNA, 42 bases read in frame from base 1. Library preparation was by RT-PCR. TCRdb shows the sequencer as Illumina HiSeq 2500. TCRdb reworked the public reads: Q25 trimming with fastp, MiXCR clone assembly, productive beta chains retained. Every CDR3 protein is listed once, alongside the most common genes and DNA of its rows. The sample profile shows hundreds of thousands of distinct CDR3 sequences; 12% of them were found once. 10% of the sample comes from the top ten. Of note for this clonotype: What antigen it recognizes has not been identified. A read error may account for a junction end that differs from germline.

The sample in question was PBMCs from blood, obtained on the day of vaccination. This receptor was identified in a middle-aged man who received an inactivated influenza vaccine. Donor details come from another sample of the same person, matched by shared clones. Recombination joined TRBV28 with TRBJ2-4, with the D gene too uncertain to name. For the CDR3, the sequence is CASRPTGAKNIQNF. The nucleotides are TGTGCCAGCAGACCCACGGGTGCCAAAAACATTCAGAACTTC.